The following is a T cell receptor beta chain sequence with its context. What it binds is unknown. Germline loops: CDR1 SGHAT, CDR2 FQNNGV. Trimming pared 4 bases from V and 13 bases from J, leaving 16 bases between. The CDR3 extends over 12 amino acids. The sample belongs to a study of T-cell memory formation after mild COVID-19. At the level of the study: Clusters were largely donor specific. General observations from the study: Clones that contracted from day 15 to 85 were balanced CD4/CD8, while later expanders leaned CD4+.

One entry per CDR3 protein results from TCRdb running MiXCR on the 5' RACE reads. The sample contains around 390,000 distinct CDR3 sequences, about a sixth of which appear only once. Sequenced input: PBMCs or a T cell subset sorted from them (not recorded which). The chain carries TRBV11-2 and TRBJ1-2; D is possibly TRBD1 (6 bases). The clonotype comes from a man between 18 and 35 years old who had mild COVID-19 (a few samples of this study predate the infection). Cell type and time point are not known. The CDR3 is CASSSNLQGSTF. CDR3 nucleotides: TGTGCCAGCAGCTCCAATCTACAGGGATCCACCTTC.